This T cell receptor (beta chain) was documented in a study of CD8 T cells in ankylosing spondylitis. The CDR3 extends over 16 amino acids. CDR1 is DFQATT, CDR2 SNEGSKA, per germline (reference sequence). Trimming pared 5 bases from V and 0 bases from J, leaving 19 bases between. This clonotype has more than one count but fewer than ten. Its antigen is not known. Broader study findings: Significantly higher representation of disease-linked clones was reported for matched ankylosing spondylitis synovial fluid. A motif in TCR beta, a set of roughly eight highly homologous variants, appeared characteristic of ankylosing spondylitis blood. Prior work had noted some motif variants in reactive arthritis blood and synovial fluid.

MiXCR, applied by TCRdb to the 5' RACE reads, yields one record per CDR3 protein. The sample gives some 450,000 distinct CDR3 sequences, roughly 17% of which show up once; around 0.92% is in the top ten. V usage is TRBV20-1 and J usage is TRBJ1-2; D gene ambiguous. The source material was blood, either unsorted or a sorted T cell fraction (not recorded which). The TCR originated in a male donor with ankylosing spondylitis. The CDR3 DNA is TGCAGTGCTCTTACACAGACGGGGAGACCTAACTATGGCTACACCTTC. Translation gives CSALTQTGRPNYGYTF.